This T cell receptor (beta chain) came from a study of T-cell reconstitution after alpha-beta-depleted transplantation in children. Unique molecular identifiers were used in preparing the TCRbeta library. TCRdb itself ran the PCR reads through MiXCR, one entry per CDR3 protein. The repertoire holds about 22,000 distinct CDR3 sequences, with under 13% as singletons. V lost 7 bases and J lost 0; bases outside the gene matches: 2. The CDR3 is made up of 14 amino acids. CDR1 is MNHEY, CDR2 SVGEGT, per germline. V usage is TRBV6-2 or TRBV6-3 and J usage is TRBJ2-1, with 8 nucleotides matching TRBD2. This receptor was obtained from a human donor who donated a stem cell graft to a child with chronic granulomatous disease. This sample comprised PBMCs from the stem cell graft donor, obtained from the stem cell graft. The CDR3 DNA reads as TGTGCCAGCACTCGGGAGGGCTCCTACAATGAGCAGTTCTTC. Protein product: CASTREGSYNEQFF.